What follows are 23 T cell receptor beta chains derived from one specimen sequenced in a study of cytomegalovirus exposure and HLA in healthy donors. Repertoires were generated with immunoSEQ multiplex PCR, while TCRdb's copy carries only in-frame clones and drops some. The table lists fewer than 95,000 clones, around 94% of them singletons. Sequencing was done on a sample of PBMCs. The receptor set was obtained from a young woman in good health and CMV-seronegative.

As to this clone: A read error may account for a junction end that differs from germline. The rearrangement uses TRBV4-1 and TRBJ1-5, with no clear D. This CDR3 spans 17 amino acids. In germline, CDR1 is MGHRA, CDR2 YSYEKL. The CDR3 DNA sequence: TGCGCCAGCAGCGAAGATTATGGAGAAATTGGCAATCAGCCCCAGCATTTT. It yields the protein CASSEDYGEIGNQPQHF.

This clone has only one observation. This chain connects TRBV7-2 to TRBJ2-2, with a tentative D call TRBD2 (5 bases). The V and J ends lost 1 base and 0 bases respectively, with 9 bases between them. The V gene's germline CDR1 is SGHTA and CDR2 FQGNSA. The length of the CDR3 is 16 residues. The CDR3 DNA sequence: TGTGCCAGCAGCTTAGTGTTACTAGCGAACACCGGGGAGCTGTTTTTT. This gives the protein CASSLVLLANTGELFF.

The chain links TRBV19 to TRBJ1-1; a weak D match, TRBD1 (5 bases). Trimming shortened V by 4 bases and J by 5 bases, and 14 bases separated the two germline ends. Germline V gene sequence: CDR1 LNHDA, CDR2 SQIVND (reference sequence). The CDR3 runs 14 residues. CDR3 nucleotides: TGTGCCAGTAGTAACCCGGGTGGGGGGACTGAAGCTTTCTTT. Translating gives CASSNPGGGTEAFF.

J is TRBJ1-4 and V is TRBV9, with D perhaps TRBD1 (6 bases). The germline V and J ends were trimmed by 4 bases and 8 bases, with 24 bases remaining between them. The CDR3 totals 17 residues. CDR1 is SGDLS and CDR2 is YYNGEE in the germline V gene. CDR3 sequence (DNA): TGTGCCAGCAGCAGGGCCCCTACACAGGGTTCGGGGGAAAAACTGTTTTTT. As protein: CASSRAPTQGSGEKLFF.

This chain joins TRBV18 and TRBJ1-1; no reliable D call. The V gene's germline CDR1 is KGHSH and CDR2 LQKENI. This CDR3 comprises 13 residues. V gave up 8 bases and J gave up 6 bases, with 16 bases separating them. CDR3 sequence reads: CASQARRGPEAFF. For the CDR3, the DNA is TGTGCCAGCCAAGCAAGGAGAGGGCCTGAAGCTTTCTTT.

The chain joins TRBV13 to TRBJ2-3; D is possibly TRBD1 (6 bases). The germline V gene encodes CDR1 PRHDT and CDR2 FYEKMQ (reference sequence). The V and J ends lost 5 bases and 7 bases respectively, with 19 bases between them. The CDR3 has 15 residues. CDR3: CASSAPEGVVNTQYF. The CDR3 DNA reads TGTGCCAGCAGCGCGCCCGAGGGGGTGGTGAATACGCAGTATTTT.

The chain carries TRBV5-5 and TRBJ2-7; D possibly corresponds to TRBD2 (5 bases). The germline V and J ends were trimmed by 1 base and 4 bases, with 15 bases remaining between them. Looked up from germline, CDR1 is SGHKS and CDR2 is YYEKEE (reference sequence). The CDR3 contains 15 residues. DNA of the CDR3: TGTGCCAGCAGCTTGATTTTCGGACGGGAATACGAGCAGTACTTC. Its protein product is CASSLIFGREYEQYF.

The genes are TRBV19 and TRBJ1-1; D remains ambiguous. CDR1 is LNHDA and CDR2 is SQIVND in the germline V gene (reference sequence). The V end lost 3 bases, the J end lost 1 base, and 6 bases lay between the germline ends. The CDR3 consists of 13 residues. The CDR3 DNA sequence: TGTGCCAGTAGTATGACTCAGAACACTGAAGCTTTCTTT. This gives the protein CASSMTQNTEAFF.

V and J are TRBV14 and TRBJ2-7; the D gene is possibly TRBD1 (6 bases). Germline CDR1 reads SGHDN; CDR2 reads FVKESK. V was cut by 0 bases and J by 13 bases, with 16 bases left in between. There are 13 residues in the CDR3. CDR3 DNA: TGTGCCAGCAGCCAAGAGTGGGGGACAAAGATTTACTTC. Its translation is CASSQEWGTKIYF.

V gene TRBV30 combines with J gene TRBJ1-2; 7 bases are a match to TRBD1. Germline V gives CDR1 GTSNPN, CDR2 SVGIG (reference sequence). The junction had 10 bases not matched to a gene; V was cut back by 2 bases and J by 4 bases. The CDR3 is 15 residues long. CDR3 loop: CAWSSYSGQSYGYTF. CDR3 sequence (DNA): TGTGCCTGGAGTTCCTATTCGGGACAGTCCTATGGCTACACCTTC.

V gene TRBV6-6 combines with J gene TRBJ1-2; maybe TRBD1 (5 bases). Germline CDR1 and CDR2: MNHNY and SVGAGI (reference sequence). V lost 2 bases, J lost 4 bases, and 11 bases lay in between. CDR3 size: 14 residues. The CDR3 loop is CASSYAGRSYGYTF. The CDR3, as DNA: TGTGCCAGCAGTTACGCAGGGAGGAGCTATGGCTACACCTTC.

CDR3 protein: CASSQEPAYTGMVDEQYF. In nucleotides, the CDR3 is TGCGCCAGCAGCCAAGAACCCGCCTACACAGGGATGGTTGACGAGCAGTACTTC. The gene calls are TRBV4-3 and TRBJ2-7; possibly TRBD1 for D (6 bases). There are 18 residues in the CDR3. Germline lookup yields CDR1 LGHNA and CDR2 YSLEER. Trimming left V 0 bases short and J 5 bases short, with 23 bases between.

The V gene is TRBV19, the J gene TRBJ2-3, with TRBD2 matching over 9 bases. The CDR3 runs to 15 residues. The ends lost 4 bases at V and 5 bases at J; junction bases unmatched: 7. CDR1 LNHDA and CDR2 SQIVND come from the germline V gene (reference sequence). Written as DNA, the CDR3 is TGTGCCAGTAGTACGCGGGGGGGCCCGGGAGATACGCAGTATTTT. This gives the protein CASSTRGGPGDTQYF.

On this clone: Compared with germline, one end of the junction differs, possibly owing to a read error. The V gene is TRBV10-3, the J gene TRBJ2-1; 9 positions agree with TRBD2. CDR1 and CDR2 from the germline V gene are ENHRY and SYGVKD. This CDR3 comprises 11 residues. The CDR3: CGSGGAREQFF. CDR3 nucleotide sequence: TGCGGTAGCGGGGGCGCCAGGGAGCAGTTCTTC.

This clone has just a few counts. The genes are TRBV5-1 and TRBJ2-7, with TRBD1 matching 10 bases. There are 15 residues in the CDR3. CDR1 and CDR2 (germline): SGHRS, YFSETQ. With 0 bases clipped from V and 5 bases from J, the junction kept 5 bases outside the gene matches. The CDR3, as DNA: TGCGCCAGCAGCTTGGAAGGGACAGGGGCCCACGAGCAGTACTTC. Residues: CASSLEGTGAHEQYF.

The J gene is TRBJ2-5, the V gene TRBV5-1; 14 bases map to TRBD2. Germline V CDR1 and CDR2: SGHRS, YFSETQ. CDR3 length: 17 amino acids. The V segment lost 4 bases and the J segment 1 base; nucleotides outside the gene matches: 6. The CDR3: CASSKGLAGGRQETQYF. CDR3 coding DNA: TGCGCCAGCAGCAAAGGACTAGCGGGGGGACGCCAAGAGACCCAGTACTTC. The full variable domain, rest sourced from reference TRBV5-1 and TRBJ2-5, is KAGVTQTPRYLIKTRGQQVTLSCSPISGHRSVSWYQQTPGQGLQFLFEYFSETQRNKGNFPGRFSGRQFSNSRSEMNVSTLELGDSALYLCASSKGLAGGRQETQYFGPGTRLLVL.

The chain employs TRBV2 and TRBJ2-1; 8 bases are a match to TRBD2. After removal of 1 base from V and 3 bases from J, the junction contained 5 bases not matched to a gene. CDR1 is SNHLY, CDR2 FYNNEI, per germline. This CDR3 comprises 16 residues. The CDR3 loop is CASSEVSGVNYNEQFF. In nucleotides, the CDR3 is TGTGCCAGCAGTGAAGTTAGCGGGGTAAACTACAATGAGCAGTTCTTC.

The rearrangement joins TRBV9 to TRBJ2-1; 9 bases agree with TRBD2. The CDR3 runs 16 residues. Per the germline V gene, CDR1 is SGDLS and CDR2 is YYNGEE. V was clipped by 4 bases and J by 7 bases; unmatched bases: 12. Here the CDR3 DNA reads TGTGCCAGCAGCACGCTAGCGGGGTCCCCCTTGAATGAGCAGTTCTTC. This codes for CASSTLAGSPLNEQFF.

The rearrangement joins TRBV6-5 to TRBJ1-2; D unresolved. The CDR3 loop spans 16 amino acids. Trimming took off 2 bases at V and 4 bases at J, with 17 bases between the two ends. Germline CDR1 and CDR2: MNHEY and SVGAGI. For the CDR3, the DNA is TGTGCCAGCAGTTACCGTCGGACGGGGTTGGTCTATGGCTACACCTTC. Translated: CASSYRRTGLVYGYTF.

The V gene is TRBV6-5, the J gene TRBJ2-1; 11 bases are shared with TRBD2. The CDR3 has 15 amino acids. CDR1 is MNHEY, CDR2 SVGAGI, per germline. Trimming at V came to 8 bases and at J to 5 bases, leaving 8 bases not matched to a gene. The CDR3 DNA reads TGTGCCAGCCAAACTAGCGGGGGTACCCACAATGAGCAGTTCTTC. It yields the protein CASQTSGGTHNEQFF.

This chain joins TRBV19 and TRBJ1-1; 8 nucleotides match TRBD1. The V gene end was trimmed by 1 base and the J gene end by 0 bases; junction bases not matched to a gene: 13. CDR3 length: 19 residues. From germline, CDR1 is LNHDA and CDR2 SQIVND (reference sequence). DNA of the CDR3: TGTGCCAGTAGTATAGGCAGGGGGCTCTTTCCTATGATGAACACTGAAGCTTTCTTT. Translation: CASSIGRGLFPMMNTEAFF. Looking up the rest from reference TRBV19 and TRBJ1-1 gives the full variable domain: DGGITQSPKYLFRKEGQNVTLSCEQNLNHDAMYWYRQDPGQGLRLIYYSQIVNDFQKGDIAEGYSVSREKKESFPLTVTSAQKNPTAFYLCASSIGRGLFPMMNTEAFFGQGTRLTVV.

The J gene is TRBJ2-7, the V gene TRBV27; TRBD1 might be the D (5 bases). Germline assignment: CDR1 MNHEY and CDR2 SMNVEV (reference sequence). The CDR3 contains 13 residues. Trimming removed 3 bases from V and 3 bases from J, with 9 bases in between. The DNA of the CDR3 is TGTGCCAGCAGTTTTGACAGACACTACGAGCAGTACTTC. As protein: CASSFDRHYEQYF.

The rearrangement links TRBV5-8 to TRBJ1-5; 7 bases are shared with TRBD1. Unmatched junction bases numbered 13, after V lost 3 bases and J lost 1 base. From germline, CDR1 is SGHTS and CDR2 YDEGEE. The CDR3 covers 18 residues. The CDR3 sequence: CASSSQPTGLGSNQPQHF. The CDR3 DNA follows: TGTGCCAGCAGCTCCCAACCGACAGGGCTGGGGAGCAATCAGCCCCAGCATTTT.